These 13 T cell receptor beta chains were all obtained from the same sample, sequenced in a study of beta chain features in type 1 diabetes listed by TCRdb under 2018. These receptors have no known antigen. The full study reports these points: In all four CD4+ subsets, TCRB CDR3 length was moderately but significantly shorter in type 1 diabetes patients.

Library creation used the immunoSEQ multiplex PCR assay. All of the isolated RNA was reverse transcribed with the High Capacity cDNA Reverse Transcription Kit, so expressed TCRB transcripts were sequenced. Drawn from immuneACCESS, this table holds only the in-frame rearrangements with V and J called that TCRdb kept. Clones are partly lost; checked studies trace under half to an unresolved V gene and leave the rest unexplained. This sample is represented by around 300,000 clones; 15% of them were singletons. The ten most abundant clones make up 0.015% to 0.017% of the sample. Sequencing used naive CD4+ T cells from blood. Read against the paper, the sample's cell subset or site label means: true naive CD4+ T cells. Every receptor here comes from a man between 18 and 29 years old with type 1 diabetes.

The gene calls are TRBV30 and TRBJ1-1; no reliable D call. The ends were cut back, 0 bases at V and 3 bases at J, with 11 bases in the middle. Germline V gene data show CDR1 as GTSNPN and CDR2 as SVGIG (reference sequence). The CDR3 is 14 amino acids. The CDR3 DNA is TGTGCCTGGAGTGTCCCCCCTCGGGACACTGAAGCTTTCTTT. Amino acids: CAWSVPPRDTEAFF.

CDR3 in DNA: TGTGCCAGCAGTTTTAAGCCGAGCTCCTACGAGCAGTACTTC. Its translation: CASSFKPSSYEQYF. The chain is built from TRBV27 and TRBJ2-7; no definite D call. CDR3 length equals 14 residues. Germline assignment: CDR1 MNHEY and CDR2 SMNVEV (reference sequence). V was pared by 3 bases and J by 0 bases, with 9 bases between.

The chain carries TRBV7-2 and TRBJ2-1; no clear D. Trimming removed 5 bases at V and 5 bases at J, with 10 bases between. This CDR3 has 13 amino acids. Germline CDR1 reads SGHTA; CDR2 reads FQGNSA. CDR3 residues: CASSRTIDNEQFF. For the CDR3, the DNA is TGTGCCAGCAGCCGTACAATTGACAATGAGCAGTTCTTC.

This clone was observed a few times. This chain joins TRBV5-1 and TRBJ2-1; the match to TRBD1 covers 10 bases. V was pared by 4 bases and J by 5 bases, with 6 bases of the junction left unmatched. The CDR3 runs to 15 residues. Germline loops: CDR1 SGHRS, CDR2 YFSETQ. The CDR3 DNA follows: TGCGCCAGCAGCGCGCCGGGACAGGGGAACAATGAGCAGTTCTTC. It yields the protein CASSAPGQGNNEQFF.

This chain connects TRBV30 to TRBJ2-7; 7 nucleotides line up with TRBD1. After removal of 0 bases from V and 6 bases from J, the junction contained 5 bases not matched to a gene. The CDR3 runs to 13 residues. CDR1 and CDR2 (germline): GTSNPN, SVGIG (reference sequence). Here the CDR3 DNA reads TGTGCCTGGAGTGTTAGGGGGCCGGGCGAGCAGTACTTC. It specifies CAWSVRGPGEQYF.

The chain links TRBV10-3 to TRBJ2-2; D unresolved. The length of the CDR3 is 14 residues. The germline V gene has CDR1 ENHRY and CDR2 SYGVKD. V was shortened by 6 bases and J by 1 base, with 9 bases between the two germline ends. CDR3 bases: TGTGCCATCAGACCCGACTGGAACACCGGGGAGCTGTTTTTT. It specifies CAIRPDWNTGELFF.

This chain links TRBV30 with TRBJ1-1; no clear D. The CDR3 covers 13 residues. The V end was cut by 0 bases, the J end by 0 bases, with 5 bases between. From germline, CDR1 is GTSNPN and CDR2 SVGIG (reference sequence). The CDR3 here is CAWSVNLNTEAFF. The CDR3 DNA is TGTGCCTGGAGTGTGAACTTGAACACTGAAGCTTTCTTT.

This clone turned up a few times. The genes are TRBV9 and TRBJ2-7, with 14 bases matching TRBD2. Unmatched junction bases numbered 2, after V lost 0 bases and J lost 3 bases. Germline V gene sequence: CDR1 SGDLS, CDR2 YYNGEE. The CDR3 is made up of 16 amino acids. The CDR3 coding sequence is TGTGCCAGCAGCGTAGCTGGGACTAGCGGGAGCTACGAGCAGTACTTC. Protein: CASSVAGTSGSYEQYF.

This clone was recorded a few times. This rearrangement joins TRBV30 to TRBJ2-7; TRBD1 agrees at 9 bases. The CDR3 has 18 residues. Germline loops: CDR1 GTSNPN, CDR2 SVGIG (reference sequence). Germline trimming cut 5 bases from V and 1 base from J; bases unmatched to any gene: 18. The CDR3 region is CAWQPPFPRDRESYEQYF. The CDR3 DNA sequence: TGTGCCTGGCAACCCCCCTTTCCCCGGGACAGGGAATCCTACGAGCAGTACTTC.

V is TRBV20-1 and J is TRBJ2-5; the D is unclear. Trimming removed 3 bases from V and 5 bases from J, with 4 bases in between. Germline V gives CDR1 DFQATT, CDR2 SNEGSKA (reference sequence). There are 10 residues in the CDR3. CDR3 in DNA: TGCAGTGCTAGCTTCGAGACCCAGTACTTC. The encoded protein is CSASFETQYF.

V and J are TRBV28 and TRBJ2-4, with TRBD2 matching over 9 bases. The length of the CDR3 is 16 residues. With V trimmed by 5 bases and J by 9 bases, 14 bases remained unmatched. Germline V gene lookup returns CDR1 MDHEN and CDR2 SYDVKM. CDR3 in amino acids: CASSTQRVAGVGIQYF. The DNA of the CDR3 is TGTGCCAGCAGTACCCAAAGGGTAGCGGGAGTCGGCATTCAGTACTTC.

This rearrangement joins TRBV27 to TRBJ2-5; D gene unclear. Germline values: CDR1 MNHEY, CDR2 SMNVEV (reference sequence). V lost 6 bases, J lost 5 bases, and 16 bases lay in between. The CDR3 is 14 amino acids. The CDR3: CASSPMSPYETQYF. The DNA for the CDR3 is TGTGCCAGCAGCCCTATGTCCCCATATGAGACCCAGTACTTC.

The chain carries TRBV10-3 and TRBJ2-3, with D uncertain. Trimming left V 4 bases short and J 3 bases short, with 5 bases between. Germline assignment: CDR1 ENHRY and CDR2 SYGVKD. CDR3 length: 12 residues. The CDR3 nucleotides are TGTGCCATCAGTGTCGTGACAGATACGCAGTATTTT. Residues: CAISVVTDTQYF.